Below are 22 T cell receptor beta chains sequenced from a single sample in a study of cytotoxic CD8 clonotypes in ibrutinib-treated CLL (dated by TCRdb to the early 2020s). The time point label here, explained by the study, means: approximately 25 months on ibrutinib. Libraries came from the immunoSEQ multiplex PCR assay. The immuneACCESS repertoire file appears here via TCRdb, limited to in-frame rearrangements. These files lack a portion of the clones; in checked studies, under half of the deficit traces to unresolved V genes, and the cause of the others is not known. The sample data list some 130,000 clones, and over 75% of these were observed just once. Roughly 2% of the sample is in the top ten clones. Here the sequenced sample was PBMCs, taken after 24 months of ibrutinib treatment. The receptors derive from a human donor with chronic lymphocytic leukemia.

The gene calls are TRBV5-1 and TRBJ1-6; D possibly corresponds to TRBD1 (5 bases). Germline CDR1 is SGHRS and CDR2 is YFSETQ. Deletions cut 4 bases from V and 7 bases from J, with 15 bases between. The CDR3 covers 15 residues. CDR3 nucleotides: TGCGCCAGCAGCCCCTCGGGGGGTTCAAATTCACCCCTCCACTTT. It specifies CASSPSGGSNSPLHF.

This clone showed up just once. This chain joins TRBV7-8 and TRBJ2-3, with TRBD2 matching 11 bases. The CDR3 spans 18 residues. V shed 3 bases and J 2 bases; nucleotides not matched to a gene: 10. The germline gives CDR1 SGHVS, CDR2 FQNEAQ. This chain's CDR3 is CASSLPRRLAGNTDTQYF. The CDR3 region has the DNA TGTGCCAGCAGCTTGCCGAGGAGACTAGCGGGGAACACAGATACGCAGTATTTT.

V and J are TRBV28 and TRBJ2-5; D gene ambiguous. Per germline, CDR1 MDHEN and CDR2 SYDVKM. This CDR3 has 13 amino acids. The germline V and J ends were trimmed by 8 bases and 2 bases, with 12 bases remaining between them. DNA for the CDR3: TGTGCCAGCTCGACGGTTGGGCAAGAGACCCAGTACTTC. Its translation is CASSTVGQETQYF.

The chain has TRBV5-5 and TRBJ1-2; 7 bases map to TRBD1. V shed 3 bases, J shed 5 bases, and the junction held 19 bases outside the gene matches. The germline V gene has CDR1 SGHKS and CDR2 YYEKEE (reference sequence). CDR3 length equals 18 residues. DNA of the CDR3: TGTGCCAGCAGCTCCTCCCAGGGGGACCCTATCTCTTATTATGGCTACACCTTC. This encodes CASSSSQGDPISYYGYTF. The full variable domain, in which reference TRBV5-5 and TRBJ1-2 provide the parts outside the CDR3, is DAGVTQSPTHLIKTRGQQVTLRCSPISGHKSVSWYQQVLGQGPQFIFQYYEKEERGRGNFPDRFSARQFPNYSSELNVNALLLGDSALYLCASSSSQGDPISYYGYTFGSGTRLTVV.

The J gene is TRBJ2-7, the V gene TRBV11-1, with D possibly matching TRBD2 (6 bases). CDR3 size: 15 residues. V lost 0 bases to trimming and J lost 1 base, with 10 bases between them. Germline V gene lookup returns CDR1 SGHAT and CDR2 FQDESV (reference sequence). CDR3 DNA: TGTGCCAGCAGCTTAGCGGGCGGGATTTCCTACGAGCAGTACTTC. Translation gives CASSLAGGISYEQYF. Supplemented by reference TRBV11-1 and TRBJ2-7, the full variable domain reads EAEVAQSPRYKITEKSQAVAFWCDPISGHATLYWYRQILGQGPELLVQFQDESVVDDSQLPKDRFSAERLKGVDSTLKIQPAELGDSAMYLCASSLAGGISYEQYFGPGTRLTVT.

The chain carries TRBV4-3 and TRBJ2-1, with D unresolved. Trimming stripped 4 bases from V and 0 bases from J, with 10 bases between. The germline V gene encodes CDR1 LGHNA and CDR2 YSLEER. The length of the CDR3 is 15 residues. CDR3 loop: CASSRDTASYNEQFF. The CDR3 DNA reads as TGCGCCAGCAGCCGAGACACCGCCTCCTACAATGAGCAGTTCTTC.

The chain employs TRBV19 and TRBJ2-7; 10 nucleotides align to TRBD2. This CDR3 is built from 15 residues. Germline V gene lookup returns CDR1 LNHDA and CDR2 SQIVND (reference sequence). V lost 6 bases to trimming and J lost 1 base; unmatched junction nucleotides: 6. CDR3 in DNA: TGTGCCAGTAGCACCGGGACTAGCGAGTCCTACGAGCAGTACTTC. Protein: CASSTGTSESYEQYF.

This clone came up a few times. The rearrangement joins TRBV27 to TRBJ2-5, with a weak D call TRBD1 (6 bases). CDR1 is MNHEY and CDR2 is SMNVEV in the germline V gene (reference sequence). The germline V and J ends were trimmed by 5 bases and 0 bases, with 13 bases remaining between them. The CDR3 covers 15 residues. CDR3 loop: CASSRGQTYQETQYF. The CDR3 DNA is TGTGCCAGCAGTCGAGGACAGACGTACCAAGAGACCCAGTACTTC.

The gene calls are TRBV21-1 and TRBJ2-5; TRBD1, the table's D call, was not compared with the DNA. TRBV21-1 is classified as a pseudogene. The CDR3 runs 15 residues. The CDR3 DNA sequence: TGTGCCAGCAGCGAGGGATGCGACAGGCAAGAGACCCAGTACTTC. It yields the protein CASSEGCDRQETQYF.

The V gene is TRBV28, the J gene TRBJ2-3; 10 positions match TRBD2. The CDR3 loop spans 15 amino acids. Germline trimming cut 3 bases from V and 5 bases from J; bases unmatched to any gene: 5. Germline lookup yields CDR1 MDHEN and CDR2 SYDVKM. CDR3 nucleotides: TGTGCCAGCAGTTTCGAGCGGGGGGGACTAGATACGCAGTATTTT. Translation gives CASSFERGGLDTQYF.

The rearrangement joins TRBV19 to TRBJ2-6; D gene unclear. CDR1 and CDR2 (germline): LNHDA, SQIVND (reference sequence). The CDR3 covers 13 residues. Trimming pared 2 bases from V and 19 bases from J, leaving 18 bases between. The CDR3 loop is CASSISQVSPLTF. As DNA, the CDR3 is TGTGCCAGTAGTATAAGTCAAGTGTCGCCCCTAACTTTC.

The rearrangement uses TRBV27 and TRBJ1-1; D perhaps matches TRBD1 (5 bases). CDR1 MNHEY and CDR2 SMNVEV come from the germline V gene (reference sequence). The germline V and J ends were trimmed by 4 bases and 2 bases, with 17 bases remaining between them. This CDR3 comprises 16 residues. This CDR3 reads CASSSPIRGANTEAFF. In DNA, the CDR3 is TGTGCCAGCAGTTCCCCGATCCGAGGGGCAAACACTGAAGCTTTCTTT.

The gene calls are TRBV28 and TRBJ1-6; D possibly corresponds to TRBD1 (6 bases). The CDR3 spans 14 residues. V was pared by 5 bases and J by 9 bases, with 14 bases between. Germline values: CDR1 MDHEN, CDR2 SYDVKM. The CDR3 DNA follows: TGTGCCAGCAGTCCCTATGAGGGGGGTTCACCCCTCCACTTT. Amino acids: CASSPYEGGSPLHF.

This rearrangement joins TRBV2 to TRBJ1-5; D possibly corresponds to TRBD1 (5 bases). This CDR3 comprises 14 residues. Germline lookup yields CDR1 SNHLY and CDR2 FYNNEI. V lost 6 bases, J lost 5 bases, and 14 bases lay in between. In DNA, the CDR3 is TGTGCCAGCAGAAAGACCGGGGGTTATCAGCCCCAGCATTTT. Translating it yields CASRKTGGYQPQHF. Full variable domain (outside the CDR3, taken from reference TRBV2 and TRBJ1-5): EPEVTQTPSHQVTQMGQEVILRCVPISNHLYFYWYRQILGQKVEFLVSFYNNEISEKSEIFDDQFSVERPDGSNFTLKIRSTKLEDSAMYFCASRKTGGYQPQHFGDGTRLSIL.

V usage is TRBV7-2 and J usage is TRBJ2-2; no firm D call. The CDR3 has 15 amino acids. Germline V gene data show CDR1 as SGHTA and CDR2 as FQGNSA. V dropped 4 bases and J dropped 1 base, with 10 bases sitting between them. Here the CDR3 reads CASSSRTENTGELFF. CDR3 DNA sequence: TGTGCCAGCAGCTCTCGGACGGAGAACACCGGGGAGCTGTTTTTT.

The CDR3 loop is CASSRTREGEQYF. CDR3 bases: TGTGCCAGCAGCCGGACAAGGGAGGGAGAGCAGTACTTC. V is TRBV7-2 and J is TRBJ2-7; 7 bases map to TRBD2. Germline V CDR1 and CDR2: SGHTA, FQGNSA. The trim removed 5 bases at V and 7 bases at J, leaving 8 bases unmatched. This CDR3 has 13 amino acids.

This chain links TRBV21-1 with TRBJ2-1; the table's TRBD2 call for D was not verified on the DNA. TRBV21-1 is a pseudogene segment. The CDR3 sequence is 15 residues long. CDR3 bases: TGTGCCAGCAGCAGTAGCGGGGGGCGCTACAATGAGCAGTTCTTC. The encoded protein is CASSSSGGRYNEQFF.

The CDR3 here is CASSRPRLGRGVSYEQYF. In DNA form, the CDR3 reads TGTGCCAGCAGCCGACCCCGACTGGGACGGGGGGTCTCCTACGAGCAGTACTTC. The chain has TRBV7-2 and TRBJ2-7; 7 bases fit TRBD2. The CDR3 is made up of 18 amino acids. Trimming removed 5 bases from V and 0 bases from J; junction bases left unmatched: 16. The germline V gene encodes CDR1 SGHTA and CDR2 FQGNSA. Variable domain in full (rest from reference TRBV7-2 and TRBJ2-7): GAGVSQSPSNKVTEKGKDVELRCDPISGHTALYWYRQSLGQGLEFLIYFQGNSAPDKSGLPSDRFSAERTGGSVSTLTIQRTQQEDSAVYLCASSRPRLGRGVSYEQYFGPGTRLTVT.

This clone has only a few counts. Other DNA sequences from this sample encode an identical CDR3 as well. The chain combines TRBV7-9 with TRBJ1-5, with no clear D. V was trimmed by 1 base and J by 7 bases, leaving 8 bases between them. The length of the CDR3 is 13 residues. In germline, CDR1 is SEHNR, CDR2 FQNEAQ (reference sequence). The CDR3 sequence: CASSLEGRQPQHF. The DNA for the CDR3 is TGTGCCAGCAGCTTAGAAGGGCGGCAGCCCCAGCATTTT. The full variable domain, its missing parts supplied by reference TRBV7-9 and TRBJ1-5, is DTGVSQNPRHKITKRGQNVTFRCDPISEHNRLYWYRQTLGQGPEFLTYFQNEAQLEKSRLLSDRFSAERPKGSFSTLEIQRTEQGDSAMYLCASSLEGRQPQHFGDGTRLSIL.

The chain employs TRBV7-2 and TRBJ2-5; 11 bases are shared with TRBD1. Germline V gene lookup returns CDR1 SGHTA and CDR2 FQGNSA. The CDR3 contains 18 residues. V shed 5 bases and J 5 bases; nucleotides not matched to a gene: 16. In DNA, the CDR3 is TGTGCCAGCAGCATACAACCGGGACAGGGGGGAAGGTTTGAGACCCAGTACTTC. The encoded protein is CASSIQPGQGGRFETQYF.

V and J are TRBV7-2 and TRBJ2-5; D is perhaps TRBD2 (5 bases). Trimming stripped 6 bases from V and 5 bases from J, with 19 bases between. The CDR3 sequence is 15 residues long. Germline CDR1 SGHTA, CDR2 FQGNSA. The CDR3 DNA is TGTGCCAGCAGTTCACCCCGAGGGCGCGGGGAGACCCAGTACTTC. It codes for CASSSPRGRGETQYF.

Only a few counts were recorded for this clone. The chain recombines TRBV7-6 with TRBJ2-3; D uncertain. CDR1 is SGHVS and CDR2 is FNYEAQ in the germline V gene. Trimming took off 1 base at V and 5 bases at J, with 13 bases between the two ends. This CDR3 spans 15 amino acids. The CDR3 DNA reads as TGTGCCAGCAGCTTAGAGCCGGACCCCCGAGATACGCAGTATTTT. As protein: CASSLEPDPRDTQYF.